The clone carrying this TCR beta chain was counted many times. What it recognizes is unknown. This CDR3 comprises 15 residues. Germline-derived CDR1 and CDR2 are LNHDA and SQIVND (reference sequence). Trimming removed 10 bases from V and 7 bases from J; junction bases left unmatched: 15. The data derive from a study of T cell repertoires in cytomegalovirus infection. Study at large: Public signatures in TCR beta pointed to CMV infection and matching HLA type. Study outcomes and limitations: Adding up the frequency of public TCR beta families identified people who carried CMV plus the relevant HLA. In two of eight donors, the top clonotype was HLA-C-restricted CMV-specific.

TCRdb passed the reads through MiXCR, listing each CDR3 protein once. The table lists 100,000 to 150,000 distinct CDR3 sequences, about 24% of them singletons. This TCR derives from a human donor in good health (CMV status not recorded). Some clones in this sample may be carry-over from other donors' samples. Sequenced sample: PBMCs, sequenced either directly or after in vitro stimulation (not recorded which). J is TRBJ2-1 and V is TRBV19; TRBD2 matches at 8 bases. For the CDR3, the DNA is TGTGCCACCGGAAGCGGGAGCCGGGGGCCGAATGAGCAGTTCTTC. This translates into CATGSGSRGPNEQFF.